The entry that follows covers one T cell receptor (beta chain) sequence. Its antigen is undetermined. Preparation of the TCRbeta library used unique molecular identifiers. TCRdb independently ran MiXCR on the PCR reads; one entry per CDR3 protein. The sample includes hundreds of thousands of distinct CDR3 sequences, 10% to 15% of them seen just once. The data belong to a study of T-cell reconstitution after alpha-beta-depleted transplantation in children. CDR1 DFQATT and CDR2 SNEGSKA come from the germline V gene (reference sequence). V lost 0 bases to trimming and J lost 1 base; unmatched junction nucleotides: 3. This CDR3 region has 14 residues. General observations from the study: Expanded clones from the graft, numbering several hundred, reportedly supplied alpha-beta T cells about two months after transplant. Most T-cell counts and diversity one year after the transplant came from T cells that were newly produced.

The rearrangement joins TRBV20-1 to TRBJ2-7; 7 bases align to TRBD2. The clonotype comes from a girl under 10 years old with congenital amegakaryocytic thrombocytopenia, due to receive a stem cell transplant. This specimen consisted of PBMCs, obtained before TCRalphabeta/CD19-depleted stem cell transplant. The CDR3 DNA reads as TGCAGTGCTAGAGATGGGCGGGAGTCCTACGAGCAGTACTTC. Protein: CSARDGRESYEQYF.